These 10 T cell receptor beta chains originate from one sample sequenced in a study of post-analysis software for immune sequencing data. Study-level findings and limits: A few TRBV segments, TRBV5-6, TRBV5-1 and TRBV20-1 among them, were found more frequent in patients than controls.

Unique molecular identifiers were built into the TCR beta cDNA libraries. TCRdb passed the PCR reads through MiXCR, listing each CDR3 protein once. There are approximately 730,000 distinct CDR3 sequences in the sample; more than 45% occur only once, and roughly 5% lies in the top ten. These TCRs' antigens remain unknown. Specimen: blood. Receptors were obtained from a girl under 18 with multiple sclerosis.

The J gene is TRBJ2-6, the V gene TRBV7-9, with 9 bases identical to TRBD1. The CDR3 sequence is 18 residues long. The germline CDR1 and CDR2 sequences are SEHNR and FQNEAQ (reference sequence). The V and J ends lost 0 bases and 9 bases, in that order; junction bases with no gene match: 12. The CDR3 loop is CASSLAGPGDRAFNVLTF. For the CDR3, the DNA is TGTGCCAGCAGCTTAGCAGGTCCGGGGGACAGGGCCTTCAACGTCCTGACTTTC.

The chain links TRBV6-2 or TRBV6-3 to TRBJ2-4, with D tentatively TRBD2 (5 bases). The end of the DNA is better explained by TRBJ2-7, so the J call may be wrong. This CDR3 has 13 amino acids. Germline CDR1 MNHEY, CDR2 SVGEGT. The CDR3 bases are TGTGCCAGCAGTTACGCCGGGGTCAACGAGCAGTACTTC. It codes for CASSYAGVNEQYF.

The chain employs TRBV9 and TRBJ2-3, with D possibly being TRBD1 (6 bases). The V end was cut by 3 bases, the J end by 6 bases, with 20 bases between. Germline CDR1 and CDR2: SGDLS and YYNGEE. The length of the CDR3 is 16 residues. CDR3 region: CASSAPPAGEGDTQYF. For the CDR3, the DNA is TGTGCCAGCAGCGCCCCCCCGGCAGGGGAAGGGGATACGCAGTATTTT.

This clonotype showed up many times. V gene TRBV7-9 combines with J gene TRBJ2-1; 7 bases map to TRBD1. The CDR3 extends over 15 amino acids. After removal of 1 base from V and 3 bases from J, the junction contained 3 bases not matched to a gene. CDR1 is SEHNR and CDR2 is FQNEAQ in the germline V gene (reference sequence). The CDR3 coding sequence is TGTGCCAGCAGCTTAGGGACAGGTGTCTACAATGAGCAGTTCTTC. Translating it yields CASSLGTGVYNEQFF.

The J gene is TRBJ1-2, the V gene TRBV9; D remains unclear. This CDR3 has 14 residues. From germline, CDR1 is SGDLS and CDR2 YYNGEE. V lost 3 bases, J lost 4 bases, and 13 bases lay in between. The CDR3 region has the DNA TGTGCCAGCAGCGAAGTAGGCACTACCTATGGCTACACCTTC. This gives the protein CASSEVGTTYGYTF.

The chain links TRBV7-8 to TRBJ2-5; D call uncertain. The germline V gene encodes CDR1 SGHVS and CDR2 FQNEAQ. The length of the CDR3 is 16 residues. Trimming removed 0 bases at V and 5 bases at J, with 16 bases between. The CDR3 is CASSLAAFVGRETQYF. The CDR3 DNA is TGTGCCAGCAGCTTAGCGGCGTTCGTCGGACGGGAGACCCAGTACTTC.

The V call is TRBV15, the J call TRBJ1-4, with D perhaps TRBD1 (6 bases). V lost 5 bases to trimming and J lost 7 bases, with 17 bases between them. Per germline, CDR1 LNHNV and CDR2 YYDKDF (reference sequence). The CDR3 length is 15 residues. CDR3: CATSALDSEPEKLFF. The CDR3 DNA reads TGTGCCACCAGCGCCCTGGACAGCGAACCTGAAAAACTGTTTTTT. The variable domain in full, with the rest retrieved from reference TRBV15 and TRBJ1-4, is DAMVIQNPRYQVTQFGKPVTLSCSQTLNHNVMYWYQQKSSQAPKLLFHYYDKDFNNEADTPDNFQSRRPNTSFCFLDIRSPGLGDTAMYLCATSALDSEPEKLFFGSGTQLSVL.

The V call is TRBV6-2 or TRBV6-3, the J call TRBJ2-5, with TRBD2 as a possible D gene (5 bases). Germline CDR1 MNHEY, CDR2 SVGEGT. There are 14 residues in the CDR3. V was trimmed by 0 bases and J by 2 bases, leaving 7 bases between them. The CDR3 DNA reads as TGTGCCAGCAGTTACTCTCGGACTCAAGAGACCCAGTACTTC. It translates to CASSYSRTQETQYF.

This clonotype was counted a single time. J is TRBJ2-3 and V is TRBV10-3, with D unclear. Trimming shortened V by 3 bases and J by 0 bases, and 10 bases separated the two germline ends. The CDR3 extends over 15 amino acids. Germline V gene data show CDR1 as ENHRY and CDR2 as SYGVKD. The CDR3 loop is CAISEGAPSTDTQYF. In DNA, the CDR3 is TGTGCCATCAGTGAAGGAGCACCTAGCACAGATACGCAGTATTTT.

The chain couples TRBV5-1 to TRBJ2-7, with 7 bases that match TRBD2. Trimming cost V 4 bases and J 2 bases; bases outside gene matches: 12. CDR1 is SGHRS, CDR2 YFSETQ, per germline. This CDR3 is 16 amino acids long. The chain's CDR3 is CASSGRTSTLTYEQYF. CDR3 nucleotides: TGCGCCAGCAGCGGAAGGACTAGTACTCTAACCTACGAGCAGTACTTC.